This T cell receptor beta chain was sequenced during a study of shared clonotypes between healthy human individuals. Study context: Samples came from a couple of female and three male donors aged 18 to 49. CD8 memory received one plate per donor, CD8 naive two, CD4 memory three and CD4 naive three.

Trimming removed 10 bases from V and 2 bases from J, with 15 bases in between. The CDR3 length is 15 residues. The germline V gene has CDR1 MNHNS and CDR2 SASEGT. Notes on the study in general: Relative to their counterparts shared across all four donors, non-shared clonotypes exhibited diminished generation probabilities.

The sorted-subset replicate PCRs were given around 200 ng DNA, which is around 29,000 T cell genomes. Repertoires were generated with immunoSEQ multiplex PCR, while TCRdb's copy carries only in-frame clones and drops some. The table records 780,000 or so clones, approximately 72% of them present only once. A word on this clone: Its antigen is as yet unknown.

V and J are TRBV6-1 and TRBJ2-6; D is perhaps TRBD1 (6 bases). Sequencing was performed on memory CD4+ T cells sorted from blood. The subset denotes: CD45RA-negative fraction. The receptor's source is a woman under 40 in good health. CDR3 sequence (DNA): TGTGCCATCCAGGGGTTAACTGCTGGGGCCAACGTCCTGACTTTC. Amino acids: CAIQGLTAGANVLTF.